The sequence of this T cell receptor beta chain was determined in a study of blood T cell repertoires in COVID-19. This CDR3 contains 15 residues. Germline values: CDR1 MNHNS, CDR2 SASEGT. Trimming removed 2 bases at V and 5 bases at J, with 13 bases between. Method: immunoSEQ multiplex PCR; TCRdb's copy keeps in-frame clones and lacks some. The sample lists some 130,000 clones, less than 90% occurring once. Sequenced material: peripheral blood. The chain uses TRBV6-1 and TRBJ2-1; a possible D gene is TRBD2 (5 bases). This TCR was sampled from a woman younger than 45 who had recovered from COVID-19. This chain's CDR3 is CASSEYVGANNEQFF. The CDR3 coding sequence is TGTGCCAGCAGTGAATATGTGGGAGCAAACAATGAGCAGTTCTTC.